These 32 T cell receptor beta chains share one sample of origin, sequenced in a study of regulatory T cells in long-lasting Graves disease. With iRepertoire HTBI primers and Arm-PCR of CDR3 regions, TCR beta libraries were built. TCRdb ran MiXCR on the multiplex PCR reads and lists one entry per CDR3 protein. The top ten clones hold roughly 27% of a sample with approximately 350,000 distinct CDR3 sequences, 16% of them seen once. Sample time point: newly diagnosed GD, antithyroid drugs for less than 3 months. Making the TCR library involved RNA that had been extracted from PBMCs. These records were also assigned to another study, of T cells in Graves' hyperthyroidism and ophthalmopathy.

The specimen was peripheral blood mononuclear cells (PBMCs), collected at new diagnosis, from a patient treated with antithyroid drugs. The receptor source for this set is a man in his forties with Graves disease.

The chain links TRBV20-1 to TRBJ2-7; 8 bases are shared with TRBD1. The CDR3 consists of 16 residues. Germline loops: CDR1 DFQATT, CDR2 SNEGSKA (reference sequence). The V gene end was trimmed by 3 bases and the J gene end by 6 bases; junction bases not matched to a gene: 16. The DNA of the CDR3 is TGCAGTGCTAGGCCCCAGGGGGCGCTGATTTTTGGCGAGCAGTACTTC. It translates to CSARPQGALIFGEQYF.

Concerning this clonotype: Given a much more abundant clone one base away, this may be a read error. No conserved phenylalanine or tryptophan is present at the end of the CDR3, so a read error is the likely explanation. This chain connects TRBV6-2 or TRBV6-3 to TRBJ2-7, with 7 bases matching TRBD1. The CDR3 consists of 14 residues. The germline V gene encodes CDR1 MNHEY and CDR2 SVGEGT. The ends lost 6 bases at V and 0 bases at J; junction bases unmatched: 5. CDR3 bases: TGTGCCAGCAGATTCGGACAGGCCTCCTACGAGCAGTACCTC. It encodes CASRFGQASYEQYL.

This clonotype was detected ten times or more. This chain connects TRBV2 to TRBJ1-3; D gene ambiguous. The V gene lost 1 base and the J gene lost 4 bases, with 11 bases spanning the gap. The CDR3 covers 15 residues. Germline V CDR1 and CDR2: SNHLY, FYNNEI. The CDR3 reads CASSEESGFGNTIYF. CDR3 nucleotide sequence: TGTGCCAGCAGTGAAGAGTCCGGGTTCGGAAACACCATATATTTT. Full variable domain (outside the CDR3, taken from reference TRBV2 and TRBJ1-3): EPEVTQTPSHQVTQMGQEVILRCVPISNHLYFYWYRQILGQKVEFLVSFYNNEISEKSEIFDDQFSVERPDGSNFTLKIRSTKLEDSAMYFCASSEESGFGNTIYFGEGSWLTVV.

This clonotype has only a few counts. The gene calls are TRBV14 and TRBJ2-1; tentative D call: TRBD1 (6 bases). The germline V and J ends were trimmed by 2 bases and 2 bases, with 10 bases remaining between them. Germline lookup yields CDR1 SGHDN and CDR2 FVKESK. The CDR3 length is 15 residues. The CDR3 protein is CASSQRRGTYNEQFF. The CDR3 nucleotides are TGTGCCAGCAGCCAACGCAGGGGTACCTACAATGAGCAGTTCTTC.

This clonotype was observed at least ten times. The CDR3: CASSLTGSEGEQFF. For the CDR3, the DNA is TGTGCCAGCAGCTTAACAGGCTCCGAGGGAGAGCAGTTCTTC. The chain uses TRBV7-3 and TRBJ2-1, with D maybe TRBD2 (5 bases). Trimming shortened V by 0 bases and J by 10 bases, and 13 bases separated the two germline ends. Germline values: CDR1 SGHTA, CDR2 FQGTGA. The CDR3 contains 14 residues. The full variable domain, in which reference TRBV7-3 and TRBJ2-1 provide the parts outside the CDR3, is GAGVSQTPSNKVTEKGKYVELRCDPISGHTALYWYRQSLGQGPEFLIYFQGTGAADDSGLPNDRFFAVRPEGSVSTLKIQRTERGDSAVYLCASSLTGSEGEQFFGPGTRLTVL.

The V gene is TRBV5-5, the J gene TRBJ1-2, with 9 bases fitting TRBD1. The germline V gene has CDR1 SGHKS and CDR2 YYEKEE (reference sequence). This CDR3 has 16 amino acids. J gave up 2 bases and V 4 bases, and 9 bases lay outside the gene matches. CDR3 residues: CASSPTPGQGNYGYTF. For the CDR3, the DNA is TGTGCCAGCAGCCCGACCCCGGGACAGGGAAACTATGGCTACACCTTC. Using reference TRBV5-5 and TRBJ1-2 for the parts outside the CDR3, the full variable domain is DAGVTQSPTHLIKTRGQQVTLRCSPISGHKSVSWYQQVLGQGPQFIFQYYEKEERGRGNFPDRFSARQFPNYSSELNVNALLLGDSALYLCASSPTPGQGNYGYTFGSGTRLTVV.

The V and J genes are TRBV5-1 and TRBJ1-2; D might be TRBD1 (6 bases). Germline V gene sequence: CDR1 SGHRS, CDR2 YFSETQ. V lost 3 bases, J lost 7 bases, and 22 bases lay in between. The CDR3 extends over 16 amino acids. The CDR3 DNA reads TGCGCCAGCAGCTGGGGACACCCAGGCCTAGGAACTGGCTACACCTTC. Translation: CASSWGHPGLGTGYTF.

V and J are TRBV14 and TRBJ2-6; no clear D. Germline CDR1 and CDR2: SGHDN and FVKESK. The CDR3 totals 13 residues. The V end was cut by 0 bases, the J end by 5 bases, with 2 bases between. The CDR3 protein is CASSQDRANVLTF. The DNA for the CDR3 is TGTGCCAGCAGCCAAGATCGGGCCAACGTCCTGACTTTC.

The gene calls are TRBV28 and TRBJ2-7; 7 bases match TRBD1. Per the germline V gene, CDR1 is MDHEN and CDR2 is SYDVKM. CDR3 length: 14 residues. With 10 bases clipped from V and 2 bases from J, the junction kept 11 bases outside the gene matches. CDR3 residues: CAITPGQIAYEQYF. The CDR3 region has the DNA TGTGCCATTACACCGGGACAGATAGCCTACGAGCAGTACTTC.

This clonotype was detected ten times or more. The chain links TRBV11-2 to TRBJ2-5; 12 positions agree with TRBD2. The germline V gene has CDR1 SGHAT and CDR2 FQNNGV. The CDR3 runs to 17 residues. J was trimmed by 5 bases and V by 3 bases; bases with no gene match: 10. Here the CDR3 reads CASSFPLAGGPRETQYF. DNA for the CDR3: TGTGCCAGCAGCTTCCCTCTAGCGGGGGGGCCTCGGGAGACCCAGTACTTC.

Ten or more counts support this clonotype. This chain connects TRBV6-2 or TRBV6-3 to TRBJ2-7; D possibly matches TRBD1 or TRBD2 (5 bases each). Germline V gene lookup returns CDR1 MNHEY and CDR2 SVGEGT. Trimming cost V 6 bases and J 4 bases, with 10 bases left between them. The CDR3 spans 12 residues. As DNA, the CDR3 is TGTGCCAGCAGGAGCAGGGAGTACGAGCAGTACTTC. It encodes CASRSREYEQYF.

This clonotype showed up just once. V and J are TRBV12-5 and TRBJ2-7; D is ambiguous. The CDR3 extends over 13 amino acids. Trimming pared 7 bases from V and 3 bases from J, leaving 13 bases between. Germline loops: CDR1 LGHNT, CDR2 FRNRAP. CDR3 coding DNA: TGTGCTAGTGCCAAAGGACCCATCTACGAGCAGTACTTC. Encoded protein: CASAKGPIYEQYF.

The V and J genes are TRBV9 and TRBJ2-5; TRBD1 agrees at 7 bases. Germline V gives CDR1 SGDLS, CDR2 YYNGEE. This CDR3 spans 16 amino acids. V lost 0 bases to trimming and J lost 0 bases; unmatched junction nucleotides: 5. The CDR3 DNA reads TGTGCCAGCAGCGTAGGGGCAGGGGGAAACCAAGAGACCCAGTACTTC. This sequence encodes CASSVGAGGNQETQYF.

This clonotype was seen repeatedly, ten times or more. The rearrangement joins TRBV12-3 or TRBV12-4 to TRBJ2-2, with D tentatively TRBD2 (6 bases). V shed 7 bases and J shed 4 bases, with 13 bases lying between them. CDR3 length equals 14 residues. Here the CDR3 DNA reads TGTGCCAGCACCCCCTGGCGGGGCACCGGGGAGCTGTTTTTT. Translation: CASTPWRGTGELFF.

This clonotype was found many times. The chain combines TRBV7-2 with TRBJ2-3; D remains ambiguous. The germline CDR1 and CDR2 sequences are SGHTA and FQGNSA. CDR3 length: 15 residues. The V gene lost 1 base and the J gene lost 5 bases, with 13 bases spanning the gap. CDR3 in DNA: TGTGCCAGCAGCTTAGTTCCAGATGGGGTAGATACGCAGTATTTT. It encodes CASSLVPDGVDTQYF.

This clonotype was detected ten times or more. This chain connects TRBV7-2 to TRBJ1-1; no definite D call. Germline-derived CDR1 and CDR2 are SGHTA and FQGNSA. With 4 bases removed from V and 3 bases from J, the gap between germline ends came to 15 bases. The CDR3 covers 15 residues. The DNA of the CDR3 is TGTGCCAGCAGCTCTTTCGGGGTCCGGGACACTGAAGCTTTCTTT. Translating gives CASSSFGVRDTEAFF.

Turning to this clonotype: This clone may be a read error of a much larger clone one base away. The V call is TRBV27, the J call TRBJ2-1; D is ambiguous. CDR3 length equals 12 residues. In germline, CDR1 is MNHEY, CDR2 SMNVEV (reference sequence). The CDR3: CAGSLSSNEQFF. As DNA, the CDR3 is TGTGCCGGCAGTTTAAGTAGCAATGAGCAGTTCTTC.

The V and J genes are TRBV2 and TRBJ2-5, with D perhaps TRBD2 (5 bases). V shed 7 bases and J shed 1 base, with 13 bases lying between them. This CDR3 contains 14 residues. The germline V gene encodes CDR1 SNHLY and CDR2 FYNNEI. As DNA, the CDR3 is TGTGCCAGCACCAGAGAGGGTAGCCAAGAGACCCAGTACTTC. Translating gives CASTREGSQETQYF.

Notes on this clonotype: Possible read error: a much larger clone is one base away. The chain uses TRBV27 and TRBJ2-3, with D maybe TRBD2 (5 bases). V was pared by 5 bases and J by 1 base, with 13 bases between. This CDR3 is built from 15 residues. Germline V gene data show CDR1 as MNHEY and CDR2 as SMNVEV (reference sequence). This CDR3 is CASSGGESRTDTQYF. CDR3 DNA: TGTGCCAGCAGTGGAGGAGAGAGTCGCACAGATACGCAGTATTTT.

The V and J genes are TRBV19 and TRBJ1-1; D perhaps matches TRBD1 (6 bases). Deletions cut 4 bases from V and 1 base from J, with 13 bases between. The CDR3 runs to 15 residues. Germline CDR1 is LNHDA and CDR2 is SQIVND (reference sequence). The CDR3 nucleotides read TGTGCCAGTAGTACCCGAGGGGGACCGAACACTGAAGCTTTCTTT. Residues: CASSTRGGPNTEAFF. Supplemented by reference TRBV19 and TRBJ1-1, the full variable domain reads DGGITQSPKYLFRKEGQNVTLSCEQNLNHDAMYWYRQDPGQGLRLIYYSQIVNDFQKGDIAEGYSVSREKKESFPLTVTSAQKNPTAFYLCASSTRGGPNTEAFFGQGTRLTVV.

This clonotype was picked up one time. The DNA for the CDR3 is TGCAGCGTGCGACTAGCGGGAGTTGTGGAGACCCAGTACTTC. Its translation: CSVRLAGVVETQYF. This sequence joins TRBV20-1 and TRBJ2-5, with 12 bases identical to TRBD2. The CDR3 has 14 amino acids. Germline assignment: CDR1 DFQATT and CDR2 SNEGSKA (reference sequence).

This chain links TRBV19 with TRBJ1-3; D remains unclear. The CDR3 is 14 residues long. Germline V CDR1 and CDR2: LNHDA, SQIVND (reference sequence). Trimming took off 5 bases at V and 0 bases at J, with 8 bases between the two ends. The CDR3 nucleotides read TGTGCCAGTAGTCGCGCAAGCTCTGGAAACACCATATATTTT. Protein product: CASSRASSGNTIYF.

This clonotype was found a few times. The J gene is TRBJ2-1, the V gene TRBV12-3 or TRBV12-4; 14 bases map to TRBD2. The CDR3 contains 15 residues. V lost 5 bases, J lost 6 bases, and 3 bases stayed unmatched. In nucleotides, the CDR3 is TGTGCCAGCAGTAGACTAGCGGGGGGGTTCAATGAGCAGTTCTTC. This gives the protein CASSRLAGGFNEQFF.

This clonotype was seen repeatedly, ten times or more. The chain joins TRBV6-1 to TRBJ2-5, with D perhaps assigned TRBD1 or TRBD2 (5 bases each). The V gene's germline CDR1 is MNHNS and CDR2 SASEGT. The CDR3 is 17 amino acids. With 5 bases removed from V and 4 bases from J, the gap between germline ends came to 23 bases. The CDR3: CASSRRQLWGPTETQYF. The CDR3 coding sequence is TGTGCCAGCAGTAGGCGACAGTTGTGGGGACCCACAGAGACCCAGTACTTC.

In this sample, this clonotype turned up many times. CDR3 DNA: TGTGCCAGCAGCTTAAGCAGGGCTCGCGAGACCCAGTACTTC. The encoded protein is CASSLSRARETQYF. The chain couples TRBV7-2 to TRBJ2-5, with D possibly being TRBD1 (5 bases). The V gene lost 2 bases and the J gene lost 5 bases, with 12 bases spanning the gap. Germline lookup yields CDR1 SGHTA and CDR2 FQGNSA. The CDR3 runs 14 residues.

The chain carries TRBV4-1 and TRBJ2-7; 7 bases agree with TRBD2. J was trimmed by 0 bases and V by 6 bases; bases with no gene match: 11. This CDR3 has 16 amino acids. CDR1 is MGHRA, CDR2 YSYEKL, per germline. CDR3 residues: CASRKLFSGRSYEQYF. The CDR3, as DNA: TGCGCCAGCAGAAAACTTTTTAGCGGGCGCTCCTACGAGCAGTACTTC.

This clonotype was recorded at least ten times. The chain uses TRBV29-1 and TRBJ2-2; no firm D call. Germline CDR1 reads SQVTM; CDR2 reads ANQGSEA. V was pared by 6 bases and J by 6 bases, with 11 bases between. This CDR3 is 12 amino acids long. The CDR3 here is CSVFLGAGELFF. In DNA, the CDR3 is TGCAGCGTGTTCCTTGGGGCCGGGGAGCTGTTTTTT.

The chain couples TRBV9 to TRBJ1-2; possibly TRBD1 for D (5 bases). The germline gives CDR1 SGDLS, CDR2 YYNGEE. The CDR3 totals 14 residues. V was trimmed by 0 bases and J by 7 bases, leaving 13 bases between them. CDR3 residues: CASSVGQGFGGYTF. CDR3 sequence (DNA): TGTGCCAGCAGCGTAGGGCAGGGCTTTGGTGGCTACACCTTC.

This chain links TRBV6-4 with TRBJ1-1, with a tentative D call TRBD1 (6 bases). Germline V gene sequence: CDR1 MRHNA, CDR2 SNTAGT. Deletions cut 7 bases from V and 1 base from J, with 16 bases between. This CDR3 spans 15 amino acids. CDR3 coding DNA: TGTGCCAGCAAATTGAGGGGGGGCTCGAACACTGAAGCTTTCTTT. This sequence encodes CASKLRGGSNTEAFF.

This clonotype was detected only a few times. The DNA of the CDR3 is TGTGCCAGCAGCCAAGTGGGCGGAGAGACCCAGTACTTC. Its translation: CASSQVGGETQYF. This sequence joins TRBV3-1 and TRBJ2-5; no firm D call. In germline, CDR1 is LGHDT, CDR2 YNNKEL (reference sequence). CDR3 length: 13 amino acids. Trimming shortened V by 1 base and J by 4 bases, and 7 bases separated the two germline ends.

CDR3 coding DNA: TGTGCCAGCTCACCCGAGGTTGAACAGTTCTTC. Its translation: CASSPEVEQFF. The chain carries TRBV18 and TRBJ2-1; D call uncertain. The CDR3 spans 11 residues. The ends were cut back, 3 bases at V and 13 bases at J, with 10 bases in the middle. The germline V gene encodes CDR1 KGHSH and CDR2 LQKENI.

Many counts were recorded for this clonotype. The V gene is TRBV20-1, the J gene TRBJ2-1; 10 bases line up with TRBD2. Germline values: CDR1 DFQATT, CDR2 SNEGSKA (reference sequence). The CDR3 runs to 14 residues. The V and J ends lost 6 bases and 3 bases, in that order; junction bases with no gene match: 5. The CDR3: CSAVGLAVYNEQFF. In DNA form, the CDR3 reads TGCAGTGCCGTAGGACTAGCGGTCTACAATGAGCAGTTCTTC.